These T cell receptor beta chains were read from a single sample in a study of shared clonotypes between healthy human individuals. Assay: immunoSEQ multiplex PCR; the TCRdb copy retains only in-frame clones and omits some. The sample carries 2,500,000 or so clones, about 92% recorded once. Material for sequencing was naive CD4+ T cells sorted from blood. Every receptor here comes from a man younger than 35 in good health. Both conserved end residues are part of each CDR3.

v_gene: TRBV19; j_gene: TRBJ1-4; CDR3aa: CASSIKTGGYEKLFF
v_gene: TRBV9; j_gene: TRBJ2-7; CDR3aa: CASSVDPRSPYEQYF
v_gene: TRBV29-1; j_gene: TRBJ2-5; CDR3aa: CSVAGTARETQYF
v_gene: TRBV11-2; j_gene: TRBJ2-7; CDR3aa: CASSFRLVGEQYF
v_gene: TRBV18; j_gene: TRBJ2-7; CDR3aa: CASSVYEGPYEQYF
v_gene: TRBV7-2; j_gene: TRBJ1-2; CDR3aa: CASSDYNYGYTF
v_gene: TRBV18; j_gene: TRBJ1-2; CDR3aa: CASSPRQGADYGYTF
v_gene: TRBV19; j_gene: TRBJ2-4; CDR3aa: CASSIEPGTAKNIQYF
v_gene: TRBV19; j_gene: TRBJ2-3; CDR3aa: CASSIAGMSDTQYF
v_gene: TRBV9; j_gene: TRBJ1-6; CDR3aa: CASSIDPKANSPLHF
v_gene: TRBV19; j_gene: TRBJ2-2; CDR3aa: CASRDYLNTGELFF
v_gene: TRBV11-2; j_gene: TRBJ2-3; CDR3aa: CASSLVWLAGGQRDTQYF
v_gene: TRBV6-4; j_gene: TRBJ1-2; CDR3aa: CASSSTGDYGYTF
v_gene: TRBV7-9; j_gene: -; CDR3aa: CASSRMGTGASSYEQYF
v_gene: TRBV7-9; j_gene: TRBJ1-1; CDR3aa: CASSSQGGITEAFF
v_gene: TRBV11-2; j_gene: TRBJ2-7; CDR3aa: CASSLDPSGLYEQYF
v_gene: TRBV9; j_gene: TRBJ2-7; CDR3aa: CASSLRVGDYEQYF
v_gene: TRBV19; j_gene: TRBJ2-7; CDR3aa: CASSIAPGTGQGSYEQYF
v_gene: TRBV6-1; j_gene: TRBJ1-4; CDR3aa: CASSRDRGEKLFF
v_gene: TRBV7-2; j_gene: TRBJ2-1; CDR3aa: CASSLVVVGTGEGNEQFF
v_gene: TRBV18; j_gene: TRBJ1-4; CDR3aa: CASSHRGPNEKLFF
v_gene: TRBV19; j_gene: TRBJ1-5; CDR3aa: CASSLGQGGNQPQHF
v_gene: TRBV19; j_gene: TRBJ1-1; CDR3aa: CASRPVVSGGTEAFF
v_gene: TRBV9; j_gene: TRBJ2-7; CDR3aa: CASSPTGSSYEQYF
v_gene: TRBV27; j_gene: TRBJ1-6; CDR3aa: CASRGDSYNSPLHF
v_gene: TRBV5-1; j_gene: TRBJ2-5; CDR3aa: CASSQTGVETQYF
v_gene: TRBV6-5; j_gene: TRBJ2-3; CDR3aa: CASRPSGTDTQYF
v_gene: TRBV4-1; j_gene: TRBJ2-2; CDR3aa: CASSPRGSGGPNTGELFF
v_gene: TRBV28; j_gene: TRBJ1-2; CDR3aa: CASSLRQGMYGYTF
v_gene: TRBV25-1; j_gene: -; CDR3aa: CASSDTFTGIDEQYF
v_gene: TRBV29-1; j_gene: TRBJ2-1; CDR3aa: CSAGTSGSINEQFF
v_gene: TRBV10-3; j_gene: TRBJ1-5; CDR3aa: CAISDTGPINQPQHF
v_gene: TRBV5-1; j_gene: TRBJ2-1; CDR3aa: CASSGLAGGLEQFF
v_gene: TRBV19; j_gene: TRBJ2-7; CDR3aa: CASSRESHEQYF
v_gene: TRBV5-1; j_gene: TRBJ2-1; CDR3aa: CASSLGVLAGVNEQFF
v_gene: TRBV7-2; j_gene: TRBJ2-7; CDR3aa: CASSLSNYEQYF
v_gene: TRBV18; j_gene: TRBJ2-5; CDR3aa: CASSQWDRDETQYF
v_gene: TRBV6-1; j_gene: TRBJ1-5; CDR3aa: CASSEGQSSNQPQHF
v_gene: TRBV2; j_gene: TRBJ1-6; CDR3aa: CASTGDAANSPLHF
v_gene: TRBV11-2; j_gene: TRBJ2-1; CDR3aa: CASSLYGREDEQFF
v_gene: TRBV30; j_gene: TRBJ1-2; CDR3aa: CAWSLTRYGYTF
v_gene: TRBV9; j_gene: TRBJ1-2; CDR3aa: CASSVGSYGYTF
v_gene: TRBV19; j_gene: TRBJ2-3; CDR3aa: CASSIGGTDTQYF
v_gene: TRBV27; j_gene: TRBJ2-5; CDR3aa: CASSSRGRGGETQYF
v_gene: TRBV10-2; j_gene: TRBJ2-6; CDR3aa: CASSGVGSGANVLTF
v_gene: TRBV19; j_gene: TRBJ2-7; CDR3aa: CASRGDRPYEQYF
v_gene: TRBV6-1; j_gene: TRBJ2-1; CDR3aa: CASSRDRGYNEQFF
v_gene: TRBV6-4; j_gene: TRBJ2-2; CDR3aa: CASSATSGGTGELFF
v_gene: TRBV6-6; j_gene: TRBJ2-2; CDR3aa: CASGRPKGTNTGELFF
v_gene: TRBV15; j_gene: TRBJ1-1; CDR3aa: CATSRGAAKNTEAFF
v_gene: TRBV6-1; j_gene: TRBJ1-4; CDR3aa: CASSGQGPPTNEKLFF
v_gene: TRBV6-6; j_gene: TRBJ1-5; CDR3aa: CASSYFAGGNQPQHF
v_gene: TRBV6-1; j_gene: TRBJ2-5; CDR3aa: CASMGTEQETQYF
v_gene: TRBV6-4; j_gene: TRBJ1-6; CDR3aa: CASRTTEGTGNSPLHF
v_gene: TRBV5-6; j_gene: TRBJ2-3; CDR3aa: CASSLEPSGSYEDTQYF